This TCR beta chain was obtained from a study of beta chain features in type 1 diabetes. Investigators reverse transcribed all isolated RNA, so they sequenced expressed TCRB transcripts. Here immunoSEQ multiplex PCR was the method, and the copy in TCRdb shows in-frame clones only, minus some. The sample lists about half a million clones; about an eighth were seen once. V was shortened by 6 bases and J by 4 bases, with 12 bases between the two germline ends. The germline V gene encodes CDR1 KGHSH and CDR2 LQKENI. This CDR3 contains 13 residues. Sequencing input: naive CD4+ T cells from blood. V is TRBV18 and J is TRBJ2-5; D is undetermined. This TCR was sampled from a woman between 18 and 29 years old in good health. The CDR3 loop reads CASSLSVVETQYF. CDR3 coding DNA: TGTGCCAGCTCCCTCTCCGTAGTAGAGACCCAGTACTTC.